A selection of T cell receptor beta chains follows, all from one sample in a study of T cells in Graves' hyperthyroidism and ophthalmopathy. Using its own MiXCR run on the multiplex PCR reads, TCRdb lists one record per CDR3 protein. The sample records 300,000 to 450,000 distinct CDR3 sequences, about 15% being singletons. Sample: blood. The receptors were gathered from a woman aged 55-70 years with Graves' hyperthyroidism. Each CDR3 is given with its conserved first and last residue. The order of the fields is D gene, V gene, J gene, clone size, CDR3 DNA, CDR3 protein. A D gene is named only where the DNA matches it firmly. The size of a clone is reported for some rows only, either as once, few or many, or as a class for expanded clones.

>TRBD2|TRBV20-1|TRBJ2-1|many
TGCAGTGCTCTGGGATTGGTCGGGACTAGCGGGCATGAGCAGTTCTTC
CSALGLVGTSGHEQFF
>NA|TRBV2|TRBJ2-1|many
TGTGCCAGCGGATACCTCGGCGGCAATGAGCAGTTCTTC
CASGYLGGNEQFF
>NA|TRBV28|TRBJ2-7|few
TGTGCCAGCAGTTTGAGATCTGAGGGAGGTTATGGCGAGCAGTACTTC
CASSLRSEGGYGEQYF
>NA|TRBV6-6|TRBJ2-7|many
TGTGCCAGCAGTTACACCAACTCCCCTCACGAGCAGTACTTC
CASSYTNSPHEQYF
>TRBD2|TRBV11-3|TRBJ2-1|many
TGTGCCAGCAGCATGACTAGCGGGACCTACAATGAGCAGTTCTTC
CASSMTSGTYNEQFF
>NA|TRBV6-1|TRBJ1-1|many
TGTGCCAGCAGTGAAGTCGGGGGTGGGACTGAAGCTTTCTTT
CASSEVGGGTEAFF
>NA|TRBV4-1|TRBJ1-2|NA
TGCGCCAGCAGCCAAGGAGGAGAGCCCCGGTACTATGGCTACACCTTC
CASSQGGEPRYYGYTF
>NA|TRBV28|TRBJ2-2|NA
TGTGCCAGCAGTTTGGGCAGGGGTTGGACCGGGGAGCTGTTTTTT
CASSLGRGWTGELFF
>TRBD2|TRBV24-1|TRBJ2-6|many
TGTGCCACCAGTGATTTCGGGAGGACTGGGGCCAACGTCCTGACTTTC
CATSDFGRTGANVLTF
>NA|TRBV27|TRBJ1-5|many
TGTGCCAGCAGTTCGCAAGTGTTTCAGCCCCAGCATTTT
CASSSQVFQPQHF
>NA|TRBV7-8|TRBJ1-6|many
TGTGCCAGCAGCTTAGCCGGGACAACTAATTCACCCCTCCACTTT
CASSLAGTTNSPLHF
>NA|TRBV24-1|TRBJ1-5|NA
TGTGCCACCAGTGATTTATGGGAACGACAGCCCCAGCATTTT
CATSDLWERQPQHF
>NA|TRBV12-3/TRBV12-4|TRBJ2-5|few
TGTGCCAGCAGTTCGAAGTACCAAGAGACCCAGTACTTC
CASSSKYQETQYF
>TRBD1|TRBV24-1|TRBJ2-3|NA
TGTGCCACCAGTGATTTGAGACAGGGGGCTGGCACAGATACGCAGTATTTT
CATSDLRQGAGTDTQYF
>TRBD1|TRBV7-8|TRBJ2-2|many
TGTGCCAGCCGCCCCGGGACAGGGGTTACCGGGGAGCTGTTTTTT
CASRPGTGVTGELFF
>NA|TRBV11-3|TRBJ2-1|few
TGTGCCAGCAGCTTAGGGACCAGCCCCGGGAATGAGCAGTTCTTC
CASSLGTSPGNEQFF
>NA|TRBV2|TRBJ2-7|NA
TGTGCCAGCACCGAATGGGGGCTAAGCTACGAGCAGTACTTC
CASTEWGLSYEQYF
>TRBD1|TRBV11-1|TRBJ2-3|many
TGTGCCAGCAGCTTAGACTCAAGAACAGGGGCCGTCACAGATACGCAGTATTTT
CASSLDSRTGAVTDTQYF
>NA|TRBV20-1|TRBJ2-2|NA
TGCAGTGCTAGACCCGGACCCGGGGAGCTGTTTTTT
CSARPGPGELFF
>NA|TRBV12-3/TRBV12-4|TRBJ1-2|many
TGTGCCAGCAGTTTAAGTGGAATGGAGGGTGACTATGGCTACACCTTC
CASSLSGMEGDYGYTF
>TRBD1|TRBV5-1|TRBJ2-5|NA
TGCGCCAGCAGCTTGGGGGACAGGGGGACCCAGTACTTC
CASSLGDRGTQYF
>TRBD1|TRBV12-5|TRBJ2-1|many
TGTGCTAGTGCCAACCCGGGACAGGGGTATGGTGAGCAGTTCTTC
CASANPGQGYGEQFF
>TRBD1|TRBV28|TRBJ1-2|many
TGTGCCAGCAGGGGGGGACAGAGAGACTATGGCTACACCTTC
CASRGGQRDYGYTF
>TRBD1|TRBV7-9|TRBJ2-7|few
TGTGCCAGCAGTCCAACAGGGGGCCCCTACGAGCAGTACTTC
CASSPTGGPYEQYF
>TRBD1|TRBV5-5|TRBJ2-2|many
TGTGCCAGCAGCACTGACAGGGGGCGAGCCGGGGAGCTGTTTTTT
CASSTDRGRAGELFF
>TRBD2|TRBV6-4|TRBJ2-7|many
TGTGCCAGCAGTGACTCAAATTTGAGACGGCTAGCGGGATTCTACGAGCAGTACTTC
CASSDSNLRRLAGFYEQYF
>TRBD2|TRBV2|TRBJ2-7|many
TGTGCCAGCAGGGGGACTAGCGCCGACTACGAGCAGTACTTC
CASRGTSADYEQYF